This T cell receptor (beta chain) was captured by sequencing in a study of blood T cell repertoires in COVID-19. Trimming removed 0 bases from V and 3 bases from J; junction bases left unmatched: 1. Looked up from germline, CDR1 is SGHNT and CDR2 is YYREEE (reference sequence). This CDR3 comprises 14 residues. TCRdb's copy holds only in-frame clones and misses some; the assay was immunoSEQ multiplex PCR. The data hold some 230,000 clones, with roughly 81% observed a single time. The receptor's source is a man aged 50-60 years who had recovered from COVID-19. This sequence joins TRBV5-4 and TRBJ2-7; TRBD1 matches at 9 bases. The sequenced sample consisted of peripheral blood. The DNA for the CDR3 is TGTGCCAGCAGCTTGGGGGACAGGGTCTACGAGCAGTACTTC. Its protein product is CASSLGDRVYEQYF.